This TCR beta chain was documented in a study of T cell responses to AZD1222 COVID-19 vaccine. Overall study: Second-dose intervals near 4 or 12 weeks were combined. Study-level points and caveats: White British people made up most donors, females outnumbered males, and clonal diversity was possibly underestimated. Increases in Spike-specific TCR breadth and depth were seen after two AZD1222 doses. There were vaccine-associated CD4 TCRs across spike, dominant at 160-218 and 743-854.

The ends were cut back, 1 base at V and 1 base at J, with 16 bases in the middle. From germline, CDR1 is MGHDK and CDR2 SYGVNS. The CDR3 has 17 amino acids. Clones were sequenced by immunoSEQ multiplex PCR, and TCRdb holds only the in-frame ones, with some missing. The table has around 200,000 clones, about 91% seen once. About this clone: Its antigen is currently unknown.

The receptor comes from an adult in good health. The sample here was peripheral blood, taken on day 0 of AZD1222 vaccination. This chain uses TRBV25-1 with TRBJ1-1; D unclear. The CDR3 bases are TGTGCCAGCAGTGAATTCCCAATCCTGACCGAGAACACTGAAGCTTTCTTT. Its translation: CASSEFPILTENTEAFF.